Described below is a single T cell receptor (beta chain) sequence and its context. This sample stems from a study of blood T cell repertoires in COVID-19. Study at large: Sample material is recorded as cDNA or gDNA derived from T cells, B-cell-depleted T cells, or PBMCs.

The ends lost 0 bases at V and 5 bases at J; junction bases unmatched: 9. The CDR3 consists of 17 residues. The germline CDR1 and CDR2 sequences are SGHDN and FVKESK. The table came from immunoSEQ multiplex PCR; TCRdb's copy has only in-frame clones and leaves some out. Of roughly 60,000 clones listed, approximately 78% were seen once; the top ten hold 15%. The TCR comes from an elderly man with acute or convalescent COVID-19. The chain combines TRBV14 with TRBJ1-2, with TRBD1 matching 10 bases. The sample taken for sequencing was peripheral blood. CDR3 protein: CASSQDLGDRGLYGYTF. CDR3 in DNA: TGTGCCAGCAGCCAAGATTTAGGGGACAGGGGTTTGTATGGCTACACCTTC.